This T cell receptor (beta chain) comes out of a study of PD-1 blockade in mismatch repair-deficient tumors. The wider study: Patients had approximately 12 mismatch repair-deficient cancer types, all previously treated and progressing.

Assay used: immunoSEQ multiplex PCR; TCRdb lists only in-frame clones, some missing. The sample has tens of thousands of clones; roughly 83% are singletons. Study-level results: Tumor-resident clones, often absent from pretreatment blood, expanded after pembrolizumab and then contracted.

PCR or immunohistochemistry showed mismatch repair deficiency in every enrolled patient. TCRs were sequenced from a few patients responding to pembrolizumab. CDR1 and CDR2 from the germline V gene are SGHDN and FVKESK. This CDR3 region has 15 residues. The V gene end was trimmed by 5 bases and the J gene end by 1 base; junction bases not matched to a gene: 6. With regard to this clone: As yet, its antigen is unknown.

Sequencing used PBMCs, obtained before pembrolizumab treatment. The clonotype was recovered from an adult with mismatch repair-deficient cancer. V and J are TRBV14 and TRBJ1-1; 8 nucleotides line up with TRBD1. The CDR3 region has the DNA TGTGCCAGCAGCGGAACGGGACAGGCGAACACTGAAGCTTTCTTT. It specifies CASSGTGQANTEAFF.